This TCR beta chain derives from a study of shared clonotypes between healthy human individuals. Study in general: The plates for each donor numbered three CD4 naive, three CD4 memory, two CD8 naive and one CD8 memory.

TCRdb's copy holds only in-frame clones and misses some; the assay was immunoSEQ multiplex PCR. The repertoire holds about 2.1 million clones, 93% seen once, with over 1.5% in the top ten. Selected positively for CCR7 and CD45RO-negative, naive CD8 cells excluded terminally differentiated effector memory CD45RA+ cells. This clonotype was obtained from a man aged 18 to 30 in good health. Some clones in this sample may be carry-over from other donors' samples. Sequencing was performed on naive CD8+ T cells from PBMCs.

CDR3 DNA sequence: TGTGCCAGCAGCGTAGTAGGACAACGGCCTTTACTATACGAGCAGTACTTC. It translates to CASSVVGQRPLLYEQYF. This chain uses TRBV9 with TRBJ2-7; D is possibly TRBD1 (5 bases). CDR1 SGDLS and CDR2 YYNGEE come from the germline V gene. This CDR3 is built from 17 residues. The V and J ends lost 0 bases and 4 bases respectively, with 20 bases between them.